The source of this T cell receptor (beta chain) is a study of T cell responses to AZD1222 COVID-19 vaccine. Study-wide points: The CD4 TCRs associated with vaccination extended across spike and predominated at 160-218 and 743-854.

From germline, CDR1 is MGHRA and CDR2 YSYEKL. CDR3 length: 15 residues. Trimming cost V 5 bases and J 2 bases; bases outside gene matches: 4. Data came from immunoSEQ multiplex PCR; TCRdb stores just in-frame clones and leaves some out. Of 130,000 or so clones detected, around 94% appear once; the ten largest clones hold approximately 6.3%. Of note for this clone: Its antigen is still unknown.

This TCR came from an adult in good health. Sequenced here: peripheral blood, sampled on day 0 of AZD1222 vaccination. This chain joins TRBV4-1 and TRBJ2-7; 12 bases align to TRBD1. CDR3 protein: CASSFRDRGPYEQYF. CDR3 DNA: TGCGCCAGCAGCTTCCGGGACAGGGGGCCCTACGAGCAGTACTTC.